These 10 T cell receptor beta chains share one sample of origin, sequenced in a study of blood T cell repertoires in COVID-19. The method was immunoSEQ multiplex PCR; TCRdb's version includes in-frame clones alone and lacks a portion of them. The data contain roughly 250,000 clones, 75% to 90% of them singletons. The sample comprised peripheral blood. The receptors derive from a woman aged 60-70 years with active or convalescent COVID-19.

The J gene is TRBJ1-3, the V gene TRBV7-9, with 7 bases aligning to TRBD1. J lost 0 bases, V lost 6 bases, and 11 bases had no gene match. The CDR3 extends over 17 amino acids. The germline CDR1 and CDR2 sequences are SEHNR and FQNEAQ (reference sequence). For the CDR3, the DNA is TGTGCCAGCAGTCTCAACAGGGGTACAGTCTCTGGAAACACCATATATTTT. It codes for CASSLNRGTVSGNTIYF.

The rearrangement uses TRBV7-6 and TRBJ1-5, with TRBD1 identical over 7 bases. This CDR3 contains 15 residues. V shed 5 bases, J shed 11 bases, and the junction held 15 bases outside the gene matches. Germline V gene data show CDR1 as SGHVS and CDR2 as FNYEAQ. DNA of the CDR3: TGTGCCAGCAGCCAAACCGTCGGGACAGCCTCATCCCAGCATTTT. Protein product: CASSQTVGTASSQHF.

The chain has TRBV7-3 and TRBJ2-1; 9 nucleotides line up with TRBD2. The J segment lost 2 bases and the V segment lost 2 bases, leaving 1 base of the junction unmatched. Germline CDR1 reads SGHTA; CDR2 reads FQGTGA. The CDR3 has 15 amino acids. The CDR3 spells CASSLAGGTYNEQFF. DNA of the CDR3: TGTGCCAGCAGCTTAGCGGGGGGGACCTACAATGAGCAGTTCTTC.

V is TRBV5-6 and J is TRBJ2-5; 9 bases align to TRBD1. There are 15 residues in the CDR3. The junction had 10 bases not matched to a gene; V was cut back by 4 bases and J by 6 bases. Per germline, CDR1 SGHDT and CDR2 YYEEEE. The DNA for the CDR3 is TGTGCCAGCAGCCCGCTAGGGGGACAGGGACAGACCCAGTACTTC. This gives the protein CASSPLGGQGQTQYF.

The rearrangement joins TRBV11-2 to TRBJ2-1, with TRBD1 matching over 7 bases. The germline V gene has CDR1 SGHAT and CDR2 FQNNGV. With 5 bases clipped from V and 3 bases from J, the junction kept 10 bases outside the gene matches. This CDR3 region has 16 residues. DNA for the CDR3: TGTGCCAGCAGCCTAAAATGGACAGGCGACTACAATGAGCAGTTCTTC. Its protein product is CASSLKWTGDYNEQFF.

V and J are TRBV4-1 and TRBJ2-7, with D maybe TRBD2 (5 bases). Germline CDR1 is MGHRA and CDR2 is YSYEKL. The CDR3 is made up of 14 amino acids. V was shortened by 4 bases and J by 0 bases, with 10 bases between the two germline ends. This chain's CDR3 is CASSLGEISYEQYF. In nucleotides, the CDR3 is TGCGCCAGCAGCCTCGGGGAAATCTCCTACGAGCAGTACTTC.

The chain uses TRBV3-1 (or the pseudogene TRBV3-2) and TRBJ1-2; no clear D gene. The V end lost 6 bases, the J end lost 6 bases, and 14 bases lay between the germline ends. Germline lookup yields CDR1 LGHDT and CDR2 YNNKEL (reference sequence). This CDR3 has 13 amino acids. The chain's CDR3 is CASRSGSWDGYTF. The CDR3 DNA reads TGTGCCAGCAGAAGCGGGAGTTGGGATGGCTACACCTTC.

The CDR3 nucleotides read TGCGCCAGCAGCCAAGGGGCTAGCCGCACAGATACGCAGTATTTT. This sequence encodes CASSQGASRTDTQYF. V usage is TRBV4-3 and J usage is TRBJ2-3; TRBD2 might be the D (5 bases). The CDR3 totals 15 residues. The germline V gene encodes CDR1 LGHNA and CDR2 YSLEER. Trimming stripped 1 base from V and 1 base from J, with 9 bases between.

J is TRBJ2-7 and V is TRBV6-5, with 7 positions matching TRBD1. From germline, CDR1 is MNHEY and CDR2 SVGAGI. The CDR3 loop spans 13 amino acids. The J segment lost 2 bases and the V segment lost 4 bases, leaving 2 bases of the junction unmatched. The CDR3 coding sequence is TGTGCCAGCAGTTTGACAGGGCCCTACGAGCAGTACTTC. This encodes CASSLTGPYEQYF.

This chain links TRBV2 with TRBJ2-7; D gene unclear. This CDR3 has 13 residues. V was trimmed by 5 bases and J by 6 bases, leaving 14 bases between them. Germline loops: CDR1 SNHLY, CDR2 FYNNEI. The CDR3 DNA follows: TGTGCCAGCAGTACACAGCTACCTCGCGAGCAGTACTTC. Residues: CASSTQLPREQYF.